The 16 T cell receptor beta chains below were found in one sample sequenced in a study of shared clonotypes between healthy human individuals. This table comes from immunoSEQ multiplex PCR, and its TCRdb copy is limited to in-frame clones, with some not included. The sample has roughly 2.4 million clones, approximately 95% seen once; the top ten hold more than 0.1%. Input material: naive CD4+ T cells sorted from blood. Stated subset: CD45RA+ positively selected. All receptors derive from a man younger than 30 in good health.

The chain links TRBV7-9 to TRBJ2-7; D is uncertain. Germline loops: CDR1 SEHNR, CDR2 FQNEAQ (reference sequence). There are 13 residues in the CDR3. Trimming took 5 bases from V and 2 from J, leaving 10 bases between them. CDR3 region: CASSAQSTYEQYF. The CDR3 DNA sequence: TGTGCCAGCAGCGCCCAGAGTACCTACGAGCAGTACTTC. Full variable domain (missing parts from reference TRBV7-9 and TRBJ2-7): DTGVSQNPRHKITKRGQNVTFRCDPISEHNRLYWYRQTLGQGPEFLTYFQNEAQLEKSRLLSDRFSAERPKGSFSTLEIQRTEQGDSAMYLCASSAQSTYEQYFGPGTRLTVT.

The CDR3 bases are TGTGCCAGCAGTATAGACGGGGGGAATTACGAGCAGTACTTC. Protein sequence: CASSIDGGNYEQYF. J is TRBJ2-7 and V is TRBV28; 7 bases match TRBD2. The CDR3 consists of 14 residues. Germline trimming cut 5 bases from V and 4 bases from J; bases unmatched to any gene: 8. CDR1 is MDHEN, CDR2 SYDVKM, per germline.

The chain employs TRBV10-1 and TRBJ2-7, with D perhaps being TRBD1 or TRBD2 (6 bases each). The CDR3 has 15 amino acids. Trimming pared 0 bases from V and 8 bases from J, leaving 17 bases between. Germline V gene data show CDR1 as WNHNN and CDR2 as SYGVQD (reference sequence). In DNA form, the CDR3 reads TGCGCCAGCAGTGAGTCGACTCCCGGGGGCGGGCAGCAGTACTTC. It translates to CASSESTPGGGQQYF.

The CDR3 DNA sequence: TGTGCCAGCAGTCCCCCCCACATGCTAAAACTGTTTTTT. This codes for CASSPPHMLKLFF. This rearrangement joins TRBV28 to TRBJ1-4; no firm D call. CDR1 MDHEN and CDR2 SYDVKM come from the germline V gene. Trimming cost V 5 bases and J 10 bases, with 14 bases left between them. The CDR3 is made up of 13 amino acids.

The genes are TRBV7-8 and TRBJ1-5, with D hard to call. The CDR3 runs 15 residues. Germline values: CDR1 SGHVS, CDR2 FQNEAQ. With 5 bases removed from V and 3 bases from J, the gap between germline ends came to 14 bases. CDR3 in amino acids: CASSQSELSNQPQHF. DNA of the CDR3: TGTGCCAGCAGCCAGTCGGAGCTATCCAATCAGCCCCAGCATTTT.

The CDR3 loop is CASSRTESYEQYF. The CDR3 DNA is TGTGCCAGCAGTAGGACGGAGAGCTACGAGCAGTACTTC. The V call is TRBV6-6, the J call TRBJ2-7, with D unclear. The CDR3 length is 13 residues. V lost 5 bases, J lost 3 bases, and 11 bases lay in between. Germline values: CDR1 MNHNY, CDR2 SVGAGI (reference sequence).

About this clone: Other DNA sequences in the same sample also yield this CDR3. V and J are TRBV7-9 and TRBJ2-3; maybe TRBD2 (6 bases). V lost 1 base and J lost 2, with 7 bases in between. Looked up from germline, CDR1 is SEHNR and CDR2 is FQNEAQ (reference sequence). This CDR3 comprises 14 residues. The CDR3 DNA reads TGTGCCAGCAGCTTAGGGACTACCACAGATACGCAGTATTTT. Its translation: CASSLGTTTDTQYF.

This clone came up once. This chain connects TRBV6-1 to TRBJ2-7; D unclear. Trimming cost V 0 bases and J 0 bases, with 9 bases left between them. Looked up from germline, CDR1 is MNHNS and CDR2 is SASEGT. CDR3 length: 15 residues. CDR3 residues: CASSEARHSSYEQYF. The CDR3 DNA sequence: TGTGCCAGCAGTGAAGCAAGACACAGCTCCTACGAGCAGTACTTC.

The V gene is TRBV10-1, the J gene TRBJ2-3, with D unclear. V was shortened by 3 bases and J by 3 bases, with 10 bases between the two germline ends. CDR1 is WNHNN and CDR2 is SYGVQD in the germline V gene (reference sequence). This CDR3 has 14 residues. CDR3: CASSERHPTDTQYF. The CDR3 DNA reads TGCGCCAGCAGTGAACGCCACCCAACAGATACGCAGTATTTT.

The J gene is TRBJ1-1, the V gene TRBV18; D is perhaps TRBD1 (6 bases). CDR1 and CDR2 (germline): KGHSH, LQKENI. Trimming took off 3 bases at V and 2 bases at J, with 19 bases between the two ends. The CDR3 has 17 residues. The CDR3 loop is CASSPAFGGTYNTEAFF. CDR3 DNA sequence: TGTGCCAGCTCACCGGCTTTCGGGGGCACCTACAACACTGAAGCTTTCTTT.

V is TRBV9 and J is TRBJ2-2, with 8 bases lining up with TRBD2. From germline, CDR1 is SGDLS and CDR2 YYNGEE. Trimming removed 3 bases from V and 0 bases from J; junction bases left unmatched: 4. The CDR3 has 16 amino acids. CDR3 amino acids: CASSGLAGPNTGELFF. Here the CDR3 DNA reads TGTGCCAGCAGCGGATTAGCGGGACCGAACACCGGGGAGCTGTTTTTT.

This clone was seen just once. The chain recombines TRBV10-2 with TRBJ1-5, with D perhaps TRBD1 (5 bases). This CDR3 region has 14 residues. The V and J ends lost 5 bases and 1 base respectively, with 9 bases between them. Germline lookup yields CDR1 WSHSY and CDR2 SAAADI. This CDR3 reads CASSWGGSNQPQHF. The CDR3 bases are TGCGCCAGCAGTTGGGGGGGAAGCAATCAGCCCCAGCATTTT.

The chain employs TRBV7-9 and TRBJ1-1; D is undetermined. The V and J ends lost 6 bases and 4 bases respectively, with 9 bases between them. There are 12 residues in the CDR3. Germline lookup yields CDR1 SEHNR and CDR2 FQNEAQ (reference sequence). CDR3 sequence reads: CASSFISTEAFF. Written as DNA, the CDR3 is TGTGCCAGCAGTTTTATTAGCACTGAAGCTTTCTTT.

The chain is built from TRBV13 and TRBJ2-1; D possibly corresponds to TRBD1 (6 bases). Per germline, CDR1 PRHDT and CDR2 FYEKMQ (reference sequence). CDR3 length: 15 residues. Trimming cost V 4 bases and J 5 bases, with 15 bases left between them. The CDR3 protein is CASSSGQGSNNEQFF. Written as DNA, the CDR3 is TGTGCCAGCAGCTCGGGGCAGGGGTCCAACAATGAGCAGTTCTTC.

The chain uses TRBV6-1 and TRBJ1-6; TRBD1 matches 9 bases. This CDR3 region has 15 residues. The V gene's germline CDR1 is MNHNS and CDR2 SASEGT. The J segment lost 3 bases and the V segment lost 8 bases, leaving 5 bases of the junction unmatched. CDR3 region: CASQTGGFYNSPLHF. The CDR3 coding sequence is TGTGCCAGCCAGACAGGGGGTTTCTATAATTCACCCCTCCACTTT.

This sequence joins TRBV2 and TRBJ2-3, with 10 bases aligning to TRBD2. V trimming: 5 bases; J trimming: 4 bases; junction bases outside the gene matches: 9. CDR3 size: 16 residues. The V gene's germline CDR1 is SNHLY and CDR2 FYNNEI. CDR3: CASSPGLAETADTQYF. The CDR3, as DNA: TGTGCCAGCAGTCCCGGACTAGCGGAGACCGCAGATACGCAGTATTTT.